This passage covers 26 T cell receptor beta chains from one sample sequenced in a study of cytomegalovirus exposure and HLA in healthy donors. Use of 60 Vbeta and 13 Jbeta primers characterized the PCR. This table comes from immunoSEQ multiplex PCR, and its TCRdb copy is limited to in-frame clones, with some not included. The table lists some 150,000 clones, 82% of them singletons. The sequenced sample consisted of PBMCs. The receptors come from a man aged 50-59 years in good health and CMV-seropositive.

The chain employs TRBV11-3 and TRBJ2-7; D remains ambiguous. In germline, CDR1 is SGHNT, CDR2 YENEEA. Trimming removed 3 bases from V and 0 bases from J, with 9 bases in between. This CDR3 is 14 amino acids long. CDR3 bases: TGTGCCAGCAGCTTGGGCAGGTACTCCTACGAGCAGTACTTC. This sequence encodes CASSLGRYSYEQYF.

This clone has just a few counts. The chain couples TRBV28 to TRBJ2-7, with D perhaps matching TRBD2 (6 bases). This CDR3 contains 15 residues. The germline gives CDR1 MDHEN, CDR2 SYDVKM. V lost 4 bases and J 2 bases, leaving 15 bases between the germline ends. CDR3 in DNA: TGTGCCAGCAGTTCCAGGCGGGGTACCCCCTACGAGCAGTACTTC. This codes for CASSSRRGTPYEQYF. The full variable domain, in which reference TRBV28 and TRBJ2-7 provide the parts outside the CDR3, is DVKVTQSSRYLVKRTGEKVFLECVQDMDHENMFWYRQDPGLGLRLIYFSYDVKMKEKGDIPEGYSVSREKKERFSLILESASTNQTSMYLCASSSRRGTPYEQYFGPGTRLTVT.

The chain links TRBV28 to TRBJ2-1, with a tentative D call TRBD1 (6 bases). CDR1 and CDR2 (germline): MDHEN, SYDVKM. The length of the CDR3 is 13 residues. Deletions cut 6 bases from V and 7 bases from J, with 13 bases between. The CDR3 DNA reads TGTGCCAGCAGCTCAGCTAGGGGGAATGAGCAGTTCTTC. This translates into CASSSARGNEQFF.

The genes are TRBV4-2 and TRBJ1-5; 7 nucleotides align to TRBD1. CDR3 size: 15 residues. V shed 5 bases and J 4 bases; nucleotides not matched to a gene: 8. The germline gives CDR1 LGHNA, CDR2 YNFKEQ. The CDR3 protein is CASSTNDRENQPQHF. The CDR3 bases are TGTGCCAGCAGCACGAACGACAGGGAAAATCAGCCCCAGCATTTT.

CDR3 sequence (DNA): TGTGCCAGCAGACCGGGACTAGCGCTCACAGATACGCAGTATTTT. Protein sequence: CASRPGLALTDTQYF. J is TRBJ2-3 and V is TRBV27; TRBD2 agrees at 10 bases. After removal of 6 bases from V and 2 bases from J, the junction contained 5 bases not matched to a gene. The CDR3 covers 15 residues. CDR1 is MNHEY, CDR2 SMNVEV, per germline (reference sequence).

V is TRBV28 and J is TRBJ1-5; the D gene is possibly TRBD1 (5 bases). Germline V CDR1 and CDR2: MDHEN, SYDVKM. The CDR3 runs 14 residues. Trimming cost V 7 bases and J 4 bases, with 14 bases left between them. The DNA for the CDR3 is TGTGCCAGCAACAAAGACAGCCTAAATCAGCCCCAGCATTTT. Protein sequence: CASNKDSLNQPQHF. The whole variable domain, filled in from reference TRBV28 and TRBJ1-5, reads DVKVTQSSRYLVKRTGEKVFLECVQDMDHENMFWYRQDPGLGLRLIYFSYDVKMKEKGDIPEGYSVSREKKERFSLILESASTNQTSMYLCASNKDSLNQPQHFGDGTRLSIL.

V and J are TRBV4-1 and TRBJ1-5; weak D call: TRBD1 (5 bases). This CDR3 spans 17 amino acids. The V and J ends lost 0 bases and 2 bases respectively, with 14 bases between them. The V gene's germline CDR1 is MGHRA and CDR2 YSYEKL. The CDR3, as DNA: TGCGCCAGCAGCCAAGAATTTTTCAGGGCGGGCAATCAGCCCCAGCATTTT. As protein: CASSQEFFRAGNQPQHF.

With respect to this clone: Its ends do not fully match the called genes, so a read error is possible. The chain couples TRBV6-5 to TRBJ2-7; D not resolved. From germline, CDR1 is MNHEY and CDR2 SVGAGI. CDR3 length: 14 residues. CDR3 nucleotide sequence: TGTGCCAGCAGCTACTCGAAGCCGGCCTACGAGCAGTACTTC. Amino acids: CASSYSKPAYEQYF.

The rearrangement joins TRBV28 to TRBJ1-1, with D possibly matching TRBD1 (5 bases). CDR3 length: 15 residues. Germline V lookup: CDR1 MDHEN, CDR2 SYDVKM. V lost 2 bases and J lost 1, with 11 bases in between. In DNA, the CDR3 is TGTGCCAGCAGTTTAGGGGGGGGTGGGAACACTGAAGCTTTCTTT. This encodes CASSLGGGGNTEAFF.

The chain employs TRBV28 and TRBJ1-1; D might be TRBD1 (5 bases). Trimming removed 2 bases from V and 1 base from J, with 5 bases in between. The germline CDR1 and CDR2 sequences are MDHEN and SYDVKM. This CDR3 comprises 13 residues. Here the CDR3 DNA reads TGTGCCAGCAGTTTAGGGGCGAACACTGAAGCTTTCTTT. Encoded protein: CASSLGANTEAFF.

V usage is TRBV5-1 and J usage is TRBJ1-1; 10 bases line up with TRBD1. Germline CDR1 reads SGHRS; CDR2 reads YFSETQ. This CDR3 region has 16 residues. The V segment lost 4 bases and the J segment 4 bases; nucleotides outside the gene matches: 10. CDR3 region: CASSQRQGASGTEAFF. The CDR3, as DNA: TGCGCCAGCAGCCAGAGACAGGGGGCCAGCGGCACTGAAGCTTTCTTT.

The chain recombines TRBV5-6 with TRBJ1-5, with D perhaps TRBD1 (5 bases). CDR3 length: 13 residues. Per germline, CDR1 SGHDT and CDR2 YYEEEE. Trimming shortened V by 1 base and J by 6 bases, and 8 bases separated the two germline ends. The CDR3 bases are TGTGCCAGCAGCTTGTCTGGGGCTCAGCCCCAGCATTTT. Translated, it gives CASSLSGAQPQHF.

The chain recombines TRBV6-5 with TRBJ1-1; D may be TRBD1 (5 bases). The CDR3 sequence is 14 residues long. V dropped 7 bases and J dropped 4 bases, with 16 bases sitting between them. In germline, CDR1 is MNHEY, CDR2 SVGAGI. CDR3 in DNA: TGTGCCAGCAACCCGAACGGGGGTAGCACTGAAGCTTTCTTT. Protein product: CASNPNGGSTEAFF.

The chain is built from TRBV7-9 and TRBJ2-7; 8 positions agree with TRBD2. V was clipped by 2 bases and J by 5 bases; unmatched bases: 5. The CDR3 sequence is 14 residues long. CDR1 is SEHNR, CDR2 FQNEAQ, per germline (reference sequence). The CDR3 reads CASSLTLAADEQYF. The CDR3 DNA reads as TGTGCCAGCAGCTTAACACTAGCGGCCGACGAGCAGTACTTC.

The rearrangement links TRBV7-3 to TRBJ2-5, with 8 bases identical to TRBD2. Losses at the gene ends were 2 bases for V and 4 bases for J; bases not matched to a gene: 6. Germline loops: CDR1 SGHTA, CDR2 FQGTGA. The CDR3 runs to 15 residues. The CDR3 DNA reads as TGTGCCAGCAGCTTAGCGGGGGGTCTGGGAGAGACCCAGTACTTC. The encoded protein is CASSLAGGLGETQYF. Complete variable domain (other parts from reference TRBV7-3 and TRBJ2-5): GAGVSQTPSNKVTEKGKYVELRCDPISGHTALYWYRQSLGQGPEFLIYFQGTGAADDSGLPNDRFFAVRPEGSVSTLKIQRTERGDSAVYLCASSLAGGLGETQYFGPGTRLLVL.

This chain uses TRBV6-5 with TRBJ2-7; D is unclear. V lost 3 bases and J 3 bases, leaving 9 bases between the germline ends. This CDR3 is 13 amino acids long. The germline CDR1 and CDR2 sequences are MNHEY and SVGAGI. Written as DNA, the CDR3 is TGTGCCAGCAGTTATAGACACGACTACGAGCAGTACTTC. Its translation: CASSYRHDYEQYF.

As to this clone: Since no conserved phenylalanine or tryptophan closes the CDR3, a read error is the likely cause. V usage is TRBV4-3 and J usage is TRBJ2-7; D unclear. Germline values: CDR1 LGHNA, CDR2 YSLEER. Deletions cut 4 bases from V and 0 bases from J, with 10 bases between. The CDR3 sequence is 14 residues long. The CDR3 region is CASSPHLSSYEQYS. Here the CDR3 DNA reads TGCGCCAGCAGCCCTCACCTTAGCTCCTACGAGCAGTACTCC.

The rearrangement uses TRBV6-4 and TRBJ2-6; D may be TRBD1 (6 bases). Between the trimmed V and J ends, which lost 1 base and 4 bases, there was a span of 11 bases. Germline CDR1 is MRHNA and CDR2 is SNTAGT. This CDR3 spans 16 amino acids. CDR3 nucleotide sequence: TGTGCCAGCAGTGACTGGGATGGGACAGGGGCCAACGTCCTGACTTTC. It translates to CASSDWDGTGANVLTF.

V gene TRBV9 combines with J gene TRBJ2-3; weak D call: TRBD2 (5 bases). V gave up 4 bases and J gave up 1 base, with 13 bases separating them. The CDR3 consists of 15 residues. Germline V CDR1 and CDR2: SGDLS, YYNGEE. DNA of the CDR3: TGTGCCAGCAGCCCCCCCGTCGGGGGCACAGATACGCAGTATTTT. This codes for CASSPPVGGTDTQYF. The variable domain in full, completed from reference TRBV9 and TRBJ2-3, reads DSGVTQTPKHLITATGQRVTLRCSPRSGDLSVYWYQQSLDQGLQFLIQYYNGEERAKGNILERFSAQQFPDLHSELNLSSLELGDSALYFCASSPPVGGTDTQYFGPGTRLTVL.

DNA for the CDR3: TGTGCCAGCAGCTCGGGACTAGCGGGGAATGAGCAGTTCTTC. This sequence encodes CASSSGLAGNEQFF. The rearrangement links TRBV11-2 to TRBJ2-1, with TRBD2 matching over 13 bases. CDR3 size: 14 residues. J lost 7 bases, V lost 4 bases, and 1 base had no gene match. Germline loops: CDR1 SGHAT, CDR2 FQNNGV.

CDR3: CAISAQQAKMTEAFF. DNA for the CDR3: TGTGCCATCAGTGCCCAACAAGCGAAGATGACTGAAGCTTTCTTT. This chain joins TRBV10-3 and TRBJ1-1, with unresolved D. The CDR3 totals 15 residues. Between the trimmed V and J ends, which lost 4 bases and 5 bases, there was a span of 17 bases. Germline V gene lookup returns CDR1 ENHRY and CDR2 SYGVKD.

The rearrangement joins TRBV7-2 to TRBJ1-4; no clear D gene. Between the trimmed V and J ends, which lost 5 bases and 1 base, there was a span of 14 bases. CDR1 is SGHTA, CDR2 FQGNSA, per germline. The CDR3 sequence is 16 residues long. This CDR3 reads CASSRSAGVTNEKLFF. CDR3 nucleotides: TGTGCCAGCAGCCGGAGTGCGGGCGTAACTAATGAAAAACTGTTTTTT.

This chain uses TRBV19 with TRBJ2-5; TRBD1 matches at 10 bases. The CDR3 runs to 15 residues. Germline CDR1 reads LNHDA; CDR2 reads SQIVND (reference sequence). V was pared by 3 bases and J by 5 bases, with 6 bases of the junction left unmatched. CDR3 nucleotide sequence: TGTGCCAGTAGTATCCGGGACAGGGGTCGGGAGACCCAGTACTTC. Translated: CASSIRDRGRETQYF.

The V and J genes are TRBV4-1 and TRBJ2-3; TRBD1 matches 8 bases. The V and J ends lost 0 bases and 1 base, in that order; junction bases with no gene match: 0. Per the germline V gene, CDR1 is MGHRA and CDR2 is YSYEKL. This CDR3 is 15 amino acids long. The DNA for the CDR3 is TGCGCCAGCAGCCAAGAGGACAGGGGCACAGATACGCAGTATTTT. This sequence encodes CASSQEDRGTDTQYF.

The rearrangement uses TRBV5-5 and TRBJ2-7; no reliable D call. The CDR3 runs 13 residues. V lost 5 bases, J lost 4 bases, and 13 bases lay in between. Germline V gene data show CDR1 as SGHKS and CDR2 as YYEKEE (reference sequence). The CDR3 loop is CASSLYLLYEQYF. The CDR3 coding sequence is TGTGCCAGCAGTTTGTACTTATTATACGAGCAGTACTTC.

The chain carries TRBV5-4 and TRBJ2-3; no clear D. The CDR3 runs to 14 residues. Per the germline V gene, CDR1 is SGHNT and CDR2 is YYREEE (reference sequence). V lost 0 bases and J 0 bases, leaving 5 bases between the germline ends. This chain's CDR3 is CASSLAGSTDTQYF. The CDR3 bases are TGTGCCAGCAGCTTGGCGGGTAGCACAGATACGCAGTATTTT. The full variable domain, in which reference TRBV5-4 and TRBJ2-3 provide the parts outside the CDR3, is ETGVTQSPTHLIKTRGQQVTLRCSSQSGHNTVSWYQQALGQGPQFIFQYYREEENGRGNFPPRFSGLQFPNYSSELNVNALELDDSALYLCASSLAGSTDTQYFGPGTRLTVL.